The clone carrying this T cell receptor beta chain was seen only once. This specimen belongs to a study of CD8 T cells in Susac syndrome. Study details: When blood was collected, patients with Susac syndrome were therapy-naive, were taking corticosteroids, or were receiving intravenous immunoglobulin alone.

Germline V gene sequence: CDR1 DFQATT, CDR2 SNEGSKA (reference sequence). This CDR3 comprises 14 residues. The trim removed 0 bases at V and 5 bases at J, leaving 5 bases unmatched. Random hexamers primed reverse transcription of 0.5 to 1 ug RNA. Amplification of the TCR beta CDR3 was carried out by immunoSEQ multiplex PCR, which spanned a total of 54 Vbeta and 13 Jbeta segments. TCRdb ran MiXCR on the immunoSEQ multiplex PCR reads and lists one entry per CDR3 protein. The sample contains 150,000 to 200,000 distinct CDR3 sequences, 75% to 95% of which appear only once. The clonotype originates from a human donor with Susac syndrome. The sequenced sample was CD4+ T cells from PBMCs. The chain links TRBV20-1 to TRBJ2-7, with 9 nucleotides matching TRBD1. CDR3 sequence (DNA): TGCAGTGCTAGAGAAGGGACAGGGAGGGACGAGCAGTACTTC. It encodes CSAREGTGRDEQYF.